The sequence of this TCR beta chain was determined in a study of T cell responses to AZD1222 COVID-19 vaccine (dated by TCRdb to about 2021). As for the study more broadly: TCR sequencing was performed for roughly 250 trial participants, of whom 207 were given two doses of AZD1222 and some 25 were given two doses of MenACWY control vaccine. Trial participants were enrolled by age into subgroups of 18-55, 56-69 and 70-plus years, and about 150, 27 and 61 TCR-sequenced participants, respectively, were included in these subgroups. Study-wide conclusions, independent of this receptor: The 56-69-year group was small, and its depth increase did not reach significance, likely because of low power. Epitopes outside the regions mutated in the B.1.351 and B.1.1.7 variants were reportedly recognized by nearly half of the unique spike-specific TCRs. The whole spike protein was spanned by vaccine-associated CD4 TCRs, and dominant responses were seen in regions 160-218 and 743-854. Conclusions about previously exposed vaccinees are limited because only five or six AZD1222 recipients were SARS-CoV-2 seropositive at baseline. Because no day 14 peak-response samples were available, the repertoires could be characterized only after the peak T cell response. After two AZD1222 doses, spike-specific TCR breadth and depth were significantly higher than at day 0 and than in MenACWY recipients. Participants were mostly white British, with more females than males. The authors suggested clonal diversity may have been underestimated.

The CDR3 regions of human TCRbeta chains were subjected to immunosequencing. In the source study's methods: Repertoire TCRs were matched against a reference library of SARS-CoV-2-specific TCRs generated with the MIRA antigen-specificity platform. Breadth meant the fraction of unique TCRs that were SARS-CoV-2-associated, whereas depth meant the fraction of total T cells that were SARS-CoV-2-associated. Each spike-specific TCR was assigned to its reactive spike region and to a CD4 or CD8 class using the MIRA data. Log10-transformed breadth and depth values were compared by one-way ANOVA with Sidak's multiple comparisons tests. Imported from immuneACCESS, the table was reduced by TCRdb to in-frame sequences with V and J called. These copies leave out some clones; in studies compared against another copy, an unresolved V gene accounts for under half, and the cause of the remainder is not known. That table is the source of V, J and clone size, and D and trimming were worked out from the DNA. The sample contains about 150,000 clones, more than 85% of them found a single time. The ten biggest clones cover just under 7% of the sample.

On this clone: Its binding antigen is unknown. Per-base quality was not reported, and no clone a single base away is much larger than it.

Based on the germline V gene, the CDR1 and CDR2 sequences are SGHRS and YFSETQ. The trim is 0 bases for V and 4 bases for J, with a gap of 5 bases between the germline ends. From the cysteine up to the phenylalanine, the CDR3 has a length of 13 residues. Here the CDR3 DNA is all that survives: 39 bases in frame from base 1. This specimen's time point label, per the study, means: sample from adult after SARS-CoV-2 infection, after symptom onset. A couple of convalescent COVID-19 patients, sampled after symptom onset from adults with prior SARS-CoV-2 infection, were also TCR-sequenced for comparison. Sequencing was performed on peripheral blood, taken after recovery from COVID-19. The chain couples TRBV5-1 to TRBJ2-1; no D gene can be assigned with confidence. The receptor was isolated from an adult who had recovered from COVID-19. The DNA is TGCGCCAGCAGCTTGGGGGGATACAATGAGCAGTTCTTC. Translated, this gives CASSLGGYNEQFF.